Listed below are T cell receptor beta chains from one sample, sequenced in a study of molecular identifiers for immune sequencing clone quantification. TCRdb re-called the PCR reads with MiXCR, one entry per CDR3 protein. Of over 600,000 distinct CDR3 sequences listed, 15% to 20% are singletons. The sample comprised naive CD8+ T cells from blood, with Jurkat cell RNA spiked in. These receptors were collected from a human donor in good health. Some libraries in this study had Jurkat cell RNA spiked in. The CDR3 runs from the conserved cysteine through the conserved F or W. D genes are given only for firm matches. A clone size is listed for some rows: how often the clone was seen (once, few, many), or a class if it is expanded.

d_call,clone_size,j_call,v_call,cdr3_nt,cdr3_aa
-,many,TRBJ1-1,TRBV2,TGTGCCAGCAGCGCCGACAGAAACACTGAAGCTTTCTTT,CASSADRNTEAFF
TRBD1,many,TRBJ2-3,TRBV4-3,TGCGCCAGCAGCCCGGGGACAGCTCCGCTGGGAGATACGCAGTATTTT,CASSPGTAPLGDTQYF
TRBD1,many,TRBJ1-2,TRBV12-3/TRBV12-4,TGTGCCAGCAGTCAAACGGACAGGGGAGTCTATGGCTACACCTTC,CASSQTDRGVYGYTF
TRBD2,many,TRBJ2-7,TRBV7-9,TGTGCCAGCAGCTCACTTAGCGGGAGCTCCTACGAGCAGTACTTC,CASSSLSGSSYEQYF
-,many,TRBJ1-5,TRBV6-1,TGTGCCAGCAGTGACTGGGGGATGAGCAATCAGCCCCAGCATTTT,CASSDWGMSNQPQHF
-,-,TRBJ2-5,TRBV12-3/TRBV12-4,TGTGCCAGCAGTTCCGGACAGGATGGGAGGGAGACCCAGTACTTC,CASSSGQDGRETQYF
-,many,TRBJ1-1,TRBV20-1,TGCAGTGCTAGGTCCCTAGGCCCTGAAGCTTTCTTT,CSARSLGPEAFF
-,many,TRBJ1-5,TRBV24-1,TGTGCCACCAGTGATAGCCAGACAGTCGGCGGATTGAGGAAAAATCAGCCCCAGCATTTT,CATSDSQTVGGLRKNQPQHF
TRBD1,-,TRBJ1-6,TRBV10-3,TGTGCCATCAGTGGGGGTACAGGGGTGGGGAATTCACCCCTCCACTTT,CAISGGTGVGNSPLHF
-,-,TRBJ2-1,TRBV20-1,TGCAGTGCTAGAGGGAGGATGCTTGCCAATGAGCAGTTCTTC,CSARGRMLANEQFF
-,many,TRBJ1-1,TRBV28,TGTGCCAGCAGCTCCCAAGTACTTTTGAACACTGAAGCTTTCTTT,CASSSQVLLNTEAFF
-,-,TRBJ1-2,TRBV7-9,TGTGCCAGCAGCCCCGGGTCGGCCCCTCTGGACTATGGCTACACCTTC,CASSPGSAPLDYGYTF
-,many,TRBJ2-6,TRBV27,TGTGCCAGCAGTTTTGGGAATAGGGCCAACGTCCTGACTTTC,CASSFGNRANVLTF
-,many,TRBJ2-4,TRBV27,TGTGCCAGCAGTTTATTAGCGGTTAGTGGGCAGGACAAAAACATTCAGTACTTC,CASSLLAVSGQDKNIQYF
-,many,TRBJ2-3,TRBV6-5,TGTGCCAGCAGCCGAGAATTGAGCCGCATCACAGATACGCAGTATTTT,CASSRELSRITDTQYF
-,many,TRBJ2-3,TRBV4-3,TGCGCCAGCAGCCAAGTCGGCGGGGTTGGGACAGATACGCAGTATTTT,CASSQVGGVGTDTQYF
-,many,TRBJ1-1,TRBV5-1,TGCGCCAGCAGCTTGGCGGAAATCAGGGGCGTGAACACTGAAGCTTTCTTT,CASSLAEIRGVNTEAFF
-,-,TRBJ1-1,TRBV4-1,TGCGCCAGCAGCCAGGAGGGGCAGGGTTCGGGCACTGAAGCTTTCTTT,CASSQEGQGSGTEAFF
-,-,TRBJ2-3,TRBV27,TGTGCCAGCAGTTTAGTGATGGCGGATACGCAGTATTTT,CASSLVMADTQYF
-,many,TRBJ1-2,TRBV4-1,TGCGCCAGCAGCCAAGAGGAGGACAGCACCTATGGCTACACCTTC,CASSQEEDSTYGYTF
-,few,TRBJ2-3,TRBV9,TGTGCCAGCAGCGGACCCTTCGGAAGGGGGGCAGATACGCAGTATTTT,CASSGPFGRGADTQYF
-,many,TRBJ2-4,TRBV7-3,TGTGCCAGCAGCCGCGACGGGGGCGCCAAAAACATTCAGTACTTC,CASSRDGGAKNIQYF
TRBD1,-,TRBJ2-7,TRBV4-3,TGCGCCAGCAGCCAAGGGACAGGGTTTGACGAGCAGTACTTC,CASSQGTGFDEQYF
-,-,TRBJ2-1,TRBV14,TGTGCCAACTTCCCCTGGCCCAGCGTGCTAGGTTCACAAGGTGAGCAGTCCTTC,CANFPWPSVLGSQGEQSF
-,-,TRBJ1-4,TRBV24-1,TGTGCCACCAGTGAGGCAGCAACTAATGAAAAACTGTTTTTT,CATSEAATNEKLFF
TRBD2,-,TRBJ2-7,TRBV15,TGTGCCACCAGCAGAGAACCCCTAGGAGTAGCGGGGGCCTGGGAGCAGTACTTC,CATSREPLGVAGAWEQYF
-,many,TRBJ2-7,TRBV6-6,TGTGCCAGCAAACAGACAGAGTACGAGCAGTACTTC,CASKQTEYEQYF
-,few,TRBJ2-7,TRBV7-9,TGTGCCAGCAGCTTAGGTCCCAGGGTTACCTACGAGCAGTACTTC,CASSLGPRVTYEQYF
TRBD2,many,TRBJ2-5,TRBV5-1,TGCGCCAGCAGCTTGGGGGCACTCGGACTAGCCGGAGAGACCCAGTACTTC,CASSLGALGLAGETQYF
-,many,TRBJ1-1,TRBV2,TGTGCCAGCCGGGAGCCGCTCGTTGAAGCTTTCTTT,CASREPLVEAFF
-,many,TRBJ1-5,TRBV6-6,TGTGCCAGCAGTTACGTGGCAGGCAATCAGCCCCAGCATTTT,CASSYVAGNQPQHF
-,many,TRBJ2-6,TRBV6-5,TGTGCCAGCAGTCAGCAAGGGTCTGGGGCCAACGTCCTGACTTTC,CASSQQGSGANVLTF
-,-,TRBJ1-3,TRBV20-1,TGCAGTGCTAGAGATTGGGTCAGAGACTCTGGAAACACCATATATTTT,CSARDWVRDSGNTIYF
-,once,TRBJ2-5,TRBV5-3,TGTGCCAGCAGCTTGGTTCACAACAGTTGGGAAGAGACCCAGTACTTC,CASSLVHNSWEETQYF
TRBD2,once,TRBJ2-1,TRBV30,TGTGCCTGGAGGGGGAGCGGGACGAATGAGCAGTTCTTC,CAWRGSGTNEQFF
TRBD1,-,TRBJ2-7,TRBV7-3,TGTGCCAGCAGCTCCCGACAGGGCTGCGAGCAGTACTTC,CASSSRQGCEQYF
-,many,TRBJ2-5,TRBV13,TGTGCCAGCAGCTTAAGGGGCGCGGAGACCCAGTACTTC,CASSLRGAETQYF
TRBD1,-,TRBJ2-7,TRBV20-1,TGCAGTGCTGGAGACTGGGGACAGGGCTACGAGCAGTACTTC,CSAGDWGQGYEQYF
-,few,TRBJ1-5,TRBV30,TGTGCCTGGAGTGGTATAAGCAATCAGCCCCAGCATTTT,CAWSGISNQPQHF
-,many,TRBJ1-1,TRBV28,TGTGCCAGCAGCCCACAGTCGAATATGAACACTGAAGCTTTCTTT,CASSPQSNMNTEAFF
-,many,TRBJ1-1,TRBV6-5,TGTGCCAGCAGCCCACCCCGGACGGCCATGAACACTGAAGCTTTCTTT,CASSPPRTAMNTEAFF